This TCR beta chain emerged from a study of control samples from healthy donors and cancer patients. V was trimmed by 6 bases and J by 0 bases, leaving 18 bases between them. The CDR3 is 17 amino acids. Per germline, CDR1 LNHDA and CDR2 SQIVND (reference sequence). Measured with immunoSEQ multiplex PCR; TCRdb has only the in-frame clones, and not every one. The table includes over 100,000 clones, more than 85% detected once. What was sequenced was blood. V and J are TRBV19 and TRBJ1-3; possibly TRBD1 for D (5 bases). This TCR came from a woman in her forties or fifties in good health. The CDR3 reads CASSQDRTIFSGNTIYF. Written as DNA, the CDR3 is TGTGCCAGTAGCCAGGACCGGACAATCTTCTCTGGAAACACCATATATTTT. The full variable domain, in which reference TRBV19 and TRBJ1-3 provide the parts outside the CDR3, is DGGITQSPKYLFRKEGQNVTLSCEQNLNHDAMYWYRQDPGQGLRLIYYSQIVNDFQKGDIAEGYSVSREKKESFPLTVTSAQKNPTAFYLCASSQDRTIFSGNTIYFGEGSWLTVV.